These 6 T cell receptor beta chains came from one sample sequenced in a study of T cell responses to AZD1222 COVID-19 vaccine. Profiled with immunoSEQ multiplex PCR; TCRdb holds only in-frame clones, not every one. This sample has roughly 100,000 clones, with roughly 84% found just once. This specimen was peripheral blood, taken on day 0 of AZD1222 vaccination. These receptors all come from an adult in good health.

The chain recombines TRBV5-8 with TRBJ1-2; a possible D gene is TRBD1 (5 bases). Germline CDR1 is SGHTS and CDR2 is YDEGEE. CDR3 length equals 14 residues. V shed 5 bases and J shed 3 bases, with 14 bases lying between them. The CDR3 nucleotides read TGTGCCAGCAGGGAGCGGCGGGACTACTATGGCTACACCTTC. Its translation: CASRERRDYYGYTF.

This clone occurred many times. The chain employs TRBV14 and TRBJ1-1; tentative D call: TRBD1 (5 bases). The CDR3 runs to 15 residues. Trimming took off 3 bases at V and 11 bases at J, with 22 bases between the two ends. In germline, CDR1 is SGHDN, CDR2 FVKESK. CDR3 region: CASSQAGTGRLRAFF. Here the CDR3 DNA reads TGTGCCAGCAGCCAGGCCGGGACGGGAAGGCTTAGGGCTTTCTTT.

The chain recombines TRBV7-8 with TRBJ2-4; D gene ambiguous. V was trimmed by 2 bases and J by 7 bases, leaving 18 bases between them. The CDR3 totals 16 residues. Germline V gene lookup returns CDR1 SGHVS and CDR2 FQNEAQ. The CDR3, as DNA: TGTGCCAGCAGCTTATCCCCCCGGGTCCTGGGGAACATTCAGTACTTC. Translated: CASSLSPRVLGNIQYF.

The gene calls are TRBV7-8 and TRBJ2-7; perhaps TRBD1 as D (6 bases). Trimming removed 2 bases from V and 8 bases from J, with 22 bases in between. Germline values: CDR1 SGHVS, CDR2 FQNEAQ. There are 16 residues in the CDR3. CDR3 protein: CASSLQDRLRGSKQYF. The DNA of the CDR3 is TGTGCCAGCAGCTTACAAGACAGGCTCAGAGGGTCGAAGCAGTACTTC.

The CDR3 is CASSLDRGLETQYF. In DNA, the CDR3 is TGTGCCAGCAGTTTGGACAGGGGATTAGAGACCCAGTACTTC. The rearrangement links TRBV27 to TRBJ2-5; the match to TRBD1 covers 9 bases. The CDR3 is 14 residues long. Germline V lookup: CDR1 MNHEY, CDR2 SMNVEV (reference sequence). J was trimmed by 4 bases and V by 3 bases; bases with no gene match: 3.

The chain uses TRBV9 and TRBJ2-2, with D hard to call. The V and J ends lost 0 bases and 4 bases respectively, with 7 bases between them. The CDR3 length is 14 residues. Per germline, CDR1 SGDLS and CDR2 YYNGEE. The CDR3 coding sequence is TGTGCCAGCAGCGTAGTGGAAATCACCGGGGAGCTGTTTTTT. Its translation: CASSVVEITGELFF.